This T cell receptor beta chain came from a study of blood T cell repertoires in COVID-19. Study-level background: COVID-19 samples from acute and convalescent phases originated in the United States, Italy and Spain. T cells, B-cell-depleted T cells, or PBMCs supplied cDNA or gDNA.

V lost 9 bases and J lost 3; bases outside the gene matches: 7. The CDR3 runs to 15 residues. Germline V lookup: CDR1 LNHDA, CDR2 SQIVND (reference sequence). The authors' processing: How many nucleated cells were present was estimated from reference gene primer amplification. The table came from immunoSEQ multiplex PCR; TCRdb's copy has only in-frame clones and leaves some out. That table furnishes V, J and clone size, whereas the DNA furnished D and trimming. Of fewer than 150,000 clones listed, around 85% are singletons. This TCR derives from a human donor in a cohort sampled during active COVID-19. The genes are TRBV19 and TRBJ2-2; 10 bases are shared with TRBD2. The sequencing input was peripheral blood. In nucleotides, the CDR3 is TGTGCCAGCAACAGCGGGAGGGGTGACACCGGGGAGCTGTTTTTT. Protein sequence: CASNSGRGDTGELFF.